This T cell receptor (beta chain) is drawn from a study of blood T cell repertoires in COVID-19. As for the study in general: The United States, Italy and Spain provided the acute and convalescent COVID-19 samples.

In the original workflow: By means of reference gene primer amplification, nucleated cell counts were estimated. Data came from immunoSEQ multiplex PCR; TCRdb stores just in-frame clones and leaves some out. The D gene and trimming were derived from the DNA, and the V and J assignments and clone size from that table. The sample yields more than 250,000 clones, around 87% seen once. Cohorts were determined from participant-reported clinical history. Recovered participants had two consecutive negative NP/OP PCR tests, healthcare professional clearance, or symptom resolution. The junction had 7 bases not matched to a gene; V was cut back by 4 bases and J by 7 bases. CDR1 and CDR2 from the germline V gene are SEHNR and FQNEAQ (reference sequence). CDR3 size: 14 residues.

The J gene is TRBJ1-5, the V gene TRBV7-9; TRBD1 matches 7 bases. The sample was PBMCs or T cells enriched from blood (not recorded which). The TCR was taken from a woman aged 25 to 39 who had recovered from COVID-19. CDR3 region: CASSSDRDRQPQHF. As DNA, the CDR3 is TGTGCCAGCAGCTCCGACAGGGATCGGCAGCCCCAGCATTTT. The full variable domain, rest sourced from reference TRBV7-9 and TRBJ1-5, is DTGVSQNPRHKITKRGQNVTFRCDPISEHNRLYWYRQTLGQGPEFLTYFQNEAQLEKSRLLSDRFSAERPKGSFSTLEIQRTEQGDSAMYLCASSSDRDRQPQHFGDGTRLSIL.